The present T cell receptor beta chain was sequenced within a study of cytomegalovirus exposure and HLA in healthy donors. Regarding the study as a whole: Among the most significant clusters, several appeared linked to common viral pathogens in a later analysis. CMV serostatus alone was available as immune exposure information. The HLA-A and HLA-B alleles of most subjects were reportedly predicted accurately from TCR beta sequences. TRBV6-2, TRBV6-3 and some other V segments were excluded as indistinguishable.

CDR1 is SGHRS and CDR2 is YFSETQ in the germline V gene. CDR3 length: 16 residues. With 6 bases removed from V and 0 bases from J, the gap between germline ends came to 13 bases. With regard to this clone: The antigen remains undetermined.

The PCR ran on 60 Vbeta and 13 Jbeta primers. Method: immunoSEQ multiplex PCR; TCRdb's copy keeps in-frame clones and lacks some. The sample comprises around 200,000 clones, around 79% of which are singletons, and roughly 1.9% rests with the top ten. The V and J genes are TRBV5-1 and TRBJ2-6, with D maybe TRBD2 (7 bases). The source of this sequence is a male donor in good health and CMV-seronegative. The specimen was PBMCs. The CDR3 region is CASKGGDSSGANVLTF. The CDR3 DNA follows: TGCGCCAGCAAGGGGGGGGATAGCTCTGGGGCCAACGTCCTGACTTTC.